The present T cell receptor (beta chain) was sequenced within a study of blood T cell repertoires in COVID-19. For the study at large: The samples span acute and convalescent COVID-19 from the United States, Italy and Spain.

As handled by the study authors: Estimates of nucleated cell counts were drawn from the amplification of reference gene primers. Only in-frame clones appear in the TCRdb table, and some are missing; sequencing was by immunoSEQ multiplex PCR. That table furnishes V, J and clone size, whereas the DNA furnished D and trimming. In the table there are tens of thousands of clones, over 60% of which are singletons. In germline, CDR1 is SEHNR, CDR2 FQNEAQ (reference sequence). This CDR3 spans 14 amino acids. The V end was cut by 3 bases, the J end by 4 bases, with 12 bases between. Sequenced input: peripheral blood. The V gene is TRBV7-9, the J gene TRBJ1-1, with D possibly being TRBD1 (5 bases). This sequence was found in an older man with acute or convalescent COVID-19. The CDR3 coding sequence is TGTGCCAGCAGCTTCGACAGCCAACGCACTGAAGCTTTCTTT. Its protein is CASSFDSQRTEAFF.